This T cell receptor (beta chain) was sequenced during a study of blood T cell repertoires in COVID-19. The length of the CDR3 is 13 residues. CDR1 is SGHNT, CDR2 YENEEA, per germline. Between the trimmed V and J ends, which lost 6 bases and 0 bases, there was a span of 9 bases. The method was immunoSEQ multiplex PCR; TCRdb's version includes in-frame clones alone and lacks a portion of them. The table shows some 520,000 clones, with roughly nine tenths occurring only once. The chain recombines TRBV11-3 with TRBJ2-7, with TRBD2 as a possible D gene (6 bases). The clonotype comes from a man between 18 and 29 years old with COVID-19, enrolled during active disease. Sequencing was performed on peripheral blood. CDR3 in amino acids: CASRGGSSYEQYF. The CDR3 nucleotides are TGTGCCAGCAGAGGAGGGTCCTCCTACGAGCAGTACTTC.